A selection of T cell receptor beta chains follows, all from one sample in a study of OX40 agonist ivuxolimab in advanced cancers. Profiled with immunoSEQ multiplex PCR; TCRdb holds only in-frame clones, not every one. The sample contains tens of thousands of clones, around four fifths of which appear only once. The sample was CD4+ or CD8+ T cells sorted from blood, taken in a trial of the OX40 agonist ivuxolimab. These receptors all stem from an adult with an advanced solid tumor such as melanoma, head and neck, liver or kidney cancer. The CDR3 runs from the conserved cysteine through the conserved F or W. D genes are given only for firm matches. The size of a clone is reported for some rows only, either as once, few or many, or as a class for expanded clones.

d_call	v_call	clone_size	j_call	cdr3_nt	cdr3_aa
-	TRBV28	few	TRBJ2-4	TGTGCCAGCAGTTTAGGGGGCCCAACCGGGGACATTCAGTACTTC	CASSLGGPTGDIQYF
TRBD1	TRBV5-4	once	TRBJ1-1	TGTGCCAGCAGTTCACCCCCGACAGGGGTGAACACTGAAGCTTTCTTT	CASSSPPTGVNTEAFF
-	TRBV6-5	-	TRBJ1-1	TGTGCCAGCAGTCTGGGTTTTGAAGCTTTCTTT	CASSLGFEAFF
-	TRBV7-9	-	TRBJ1-1	TGTGCCAGCAGCTCCTCTTACACTGAAGCTTTCTTT	CASSSSYTEAFF
-	TRBV6-6	many	TRBJ1-5	TGTGCCAGCAGTTTGGGCAATCAGCCCCAGCATTTT	CASSLGNQPQHF
-	TRBV11-2	-	TRBJ1-4	TGTGCCAGCAGTACAACAGAGCAAAGGGGAAAACTGTTTTTT	CASSTTEQRGKLFF
-	TRBV30	-	TRBJ1-4	TGTGCCTGGAGCCAGGGCAGTAATGAAAAACTGTTTTTT	CAWSQGSNEKLFF
-	TRBV7-8	-	TRBJ2-1	TGTGCCAGCAGCCACCCATTCGGGGGAGGTGAGCAGTTCTTC	CASSHPFGGGEQFF
-	TRBV11-2	-	TRBJ2-7	TGTGCCAGCAGCTTGGGGGTCTCGGGGGAGCAGTACTTC	CASSLGVSGEQYF
TRBD1	TRBV7-2	-	TRBJ1-1	TGTGCCAGCAGCCCCGCCGGACAGGGATACACTGAAGCTTTCTTT	CASSPAGQGYTEAFF
-	TRBV4-1	few	TRBJ1-2	TGCGCCAGCAGCTTTCAGGGAGCTAACTATGGCTACACCTTC	CASSFQGANYGYTF
-	TRBV18	-	TRBJ1-4	TGTGCCAGCTCAACACAGGGCGGTGAAAAACTGTTTTTT	CASSTQGGEKLFF
-	TRBV6-6	-	TRBJ2-1	TGTGCCAGCAGTTTAGGATCAGAGGCCTCCCTGAATGAGCAGTTCTTC	CASSLGSEASLNEQFF
-	TRBV7-9	-	TRBJ2-2	TGTGCCAGCAGCTTAGGCTTAAGCACCGGGGAGCTGTTTTTT	CASSLGLSTGELFF
-	TRBV10-2	few	TRBJ2-7	TGCGCCAGCAGTGAGGGGACCGGGTTATACGAGCAGTACTTC	CASSEGTGLYEQYF
-	TRBV2	-	TRBJ2-1	TGTGCCAGCAGTGACGGGACTCAGTACAATGAGCAGTTCTTC	CASSDGTQYNEQFF
TRBD2	TRBV15	-	TRBJ2-7	TGTGCCACCAGCACGAGGACTAGCGGGGTCGCCGAGCAGTACTTC	CATSTRTSGVAEQYF
-	TRBV4-1	-	TRBJ2-1	TGCGCCAGCAGCCCCGGACAGGGTGGGGGGGATGAGCAGTTCTTC	CASSPGQGGGDEQFF
-	TRBV7-3	-	TRBJ2-3	TGTGCCAGCAGCTCCGCAGCCGGGTCGGATACGCAGTATTTT	CASSSAAGSDTQYF
-	TRBV19	-	TRBJ2-4	TGTGCCAGTAGTATAGGCCCCAGGGGGGCGGGGGTTATGAAAAACATTCAGTACTTC	CASSIGPRGAGVMKNIQYF
-	TRBV18	-	TRBJ2-5	TGTGCCAGCTCACCTAACCAAGAGACCCAGTACTTC	CASSPNQETQYF
TRBD1	TRBV2	-	TRBJ1-1	TGTGCCAGCAGTAATCAGGGGGCGCACACTGAAGCTTTCTTT	CASSNQGAHTEAFF
TRBD2	TRBV5-1	-	TRBJ2-1	TGCGCCAGCAGCTCCCCGGGCGGGAGATCACACGACAATGAGCAGTTCTTC	CASSSPGGRSHDNEQFF
-	TRBV19	-	TRBJ1-3	TGTGCCAGCCGGGGAGGACAAGAAGGAAACACCATATATTTT	CASRGGQEGNTIYF
-	TRBV15	once	TRBJ1-3	TGTGCCACCAGCAGAGATCGGGGGGAGTGGACCATATATTTT	CATSRDRGEWTIYF
TRBD2	TRBV2	-	TRBJ2-2	TGTGCCAGCTCATGGGGAGGGACCGGGGAGCTGTTTTTT	CASSWGGTGELFF
TRBD1	TRBV11-2	-	TRBJ2-7	TGTGCCAGCAGCTTTAGTGAAGGACAGGGGGTGGGCGAGCAGTACTTC	CASSFSEGQGVGEQYF
TRBD1	TRBV7-3	once	TRBJ2-2	TGTGCCAGCAGCCTAACAGGGGGCCGGACCGGGGAGCTGTTTTTT	CASSLTGGRTGELFF
-	TRBV5-4	once	TRBJ2-1	TGTGCCAGCAGCTTGGGGGGCTACAATGAGCAGTTCTTC	CASSLGGYNEQFF
-	TRBV19	-	TRBJ2-7	TGTGCCAGTAGTAGAACAGGCGTACTCTACGAGCAGTACTTC	CASSRTGVLYEQYF
TRBD1	TRBV19	-	TRBJ2-2	TGTGCCAGTAAACCAGGGGGCAGCACCGGGGAGCTGTTTTTT	CASKPGGSTGELFF
TRBD2	TRBV4-2	-	TRBJ2-1	TGTGCCAGCAGCCAATATCTAGCGGGGCGTAACAATGAGCAGTTCTTC	CASSQYLAGRNNEQFF
TRBD2	TRBV12-5	-	TRBJ2-5	TGTGCTAGTGGTCAGACCGGACTAGCGGGGAACCAAGAGACCCAGTACTTC	CASGQTGLAGNQETQYF
-	TRBV6-6	-	TRBJ2-1	TGTGCCAGCAGCCGAGGGACTGAGCCTTACAATGAGCAGTTCTTC	CASSRGTEPYNEQFF
-	TRBV5-5	-	TRBJ1-5	TGTGCCAGCAGCTTGGTAGATAGCAATCAGCCCCAGCATTTT	CASSLVDSNQPQHF
-	TRBV29-1	-	TRBJ2-3	TGCAGCGTTGGGCGACAGGGCACAGATACGCAGTATTTT	CSVGRQGTDTQYF
-	TRBV6-4	-	TRBJ1-2	TGTGCCAGGCCAGGACGGTATGGCTACACCTTC	CARPGRYGYTF
-	TRBV6-1	few	TRBJ1-5	TGTGCCAGCAGCCCACAGGTTAGACAGCCCCAGCATTTT	CASSPQVRQPQHF
-	TRBV9	-	TRBJ2-2	TGTGCCAGCAGCGTAGGAGGGGGGCAGCCTAACACCGGGGAGCTGTTTTTT	CASSVGGGQPNTGELFF
-	TRBV4-1	-	TRBJ2-7	TGCGCCAGCAGCCAACGGAGCGGCCCCTACGAGCAGTACTTC	CASSQRSGPYEQYF
TRBD2	TRBV7-8	-	TRBJ2-5	TGTGCCAGCAGCTCGCCGGGACTAGCAACGGGGACCCAGTACTTC	CASSSPGLATGTQYF
-	TRBV18	-	TRBJ1-2	TGTGCCAGCTCACGAGGACAGCCAAACTATGGCTACACCTTC	CASSRGQPNYGYTF
TRBD1	TRBV19	-	TRBJ2-1	TGTGCCAGTAGTATAGTCGCAGGGGGCGGAAATGAGCAGTTCTTC	CASSIVAGGGNEQFF
TRBD2	TRBV4-2	-	TRBJ2-5	TGTGCCAGCAGCCAAGCGGGGGGGTCGCCAGAGACCCAGTACTTC	CASSQAGGSPETQYF
-	TRBV5-1	-	TRBJ1-3	TGCGCCAGCAGCTTAACAGGGACTGGAAACACCATATATTTT	CASSLTGTGNTIYF
-	TRBV5-4	-	TRBJ2-2	TGTGCCAGCAGCTTGTTCCTCGGGTCGAGGAACACCGGGGAGCTGTTTTTT	CASSLFLGSRNTGELFF
TRBD2	TRBV7-2	-	TRBJ2-5	TGTGCCAGCAGCAAGACTAGCGGGGCGCAAGAGACCCAGTACTTC	CASSKTSGAQETQYF
-	TRBV4-2	-	TRBJ1-2	TGTGCCAGCAGCCAAGGCCGTCAAGGTGGCTACACCTTC	CASSQGRQGGYTF
TRBD1	TRBV28	-	TRBJ1-4	TGTGCCAGCAGGGGACAGGGGGCAACTAATGAAAAACTGTTTTTT	CASRGQGATNEKLFF
TRBD2	TRBV5-4	-	TRBJ2-3	TGTGCCAGCAGCTTGATCCTAGCGGGGCCAGATACGCAGTATTTT	CASSLILAGPDTQYF
-	TRBV25-1	few	TRBJ1-1	TGTGCCAGCTCCCAGCATATAGACAGCTACACTGAAGCTTTCTTT	CASSQHIDSYTEAFF